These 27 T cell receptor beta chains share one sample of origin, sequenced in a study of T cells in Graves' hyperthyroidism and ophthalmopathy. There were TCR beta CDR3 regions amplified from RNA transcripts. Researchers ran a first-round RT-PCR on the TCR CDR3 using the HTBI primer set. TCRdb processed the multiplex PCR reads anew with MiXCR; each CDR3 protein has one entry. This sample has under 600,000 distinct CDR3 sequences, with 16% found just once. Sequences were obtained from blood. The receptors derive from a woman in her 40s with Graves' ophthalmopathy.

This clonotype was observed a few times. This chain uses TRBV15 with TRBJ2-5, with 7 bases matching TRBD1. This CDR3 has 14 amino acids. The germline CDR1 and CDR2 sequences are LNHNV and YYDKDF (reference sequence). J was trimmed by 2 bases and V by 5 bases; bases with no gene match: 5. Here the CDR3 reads CATSRDSVQETQYF. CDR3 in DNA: TGTGCCACCAGCCGGGACAGCGTGCAAGAGACCCAGTACTTC.

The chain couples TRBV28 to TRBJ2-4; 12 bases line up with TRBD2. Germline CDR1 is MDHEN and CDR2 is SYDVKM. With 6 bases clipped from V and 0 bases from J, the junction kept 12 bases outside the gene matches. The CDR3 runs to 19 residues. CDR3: CASSTTGTSGPLAKNIQYF. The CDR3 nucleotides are TGTGCCAGCAGCACCACCGGGACTAGCGGGCCTCTAGCCAAAAACATTCAGTACTTC. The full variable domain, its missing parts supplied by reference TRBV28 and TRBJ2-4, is DVKVTQSSRYLVKRTGEKVFLECVQDMDHENMFWYRQDPGLGLRLIYFSYDVKMKEKGDIPEGYSVSREKKERFSLILESASTNQTSMYLCASSTTGTSGPLAKNIQYFGAGTRLSVL.

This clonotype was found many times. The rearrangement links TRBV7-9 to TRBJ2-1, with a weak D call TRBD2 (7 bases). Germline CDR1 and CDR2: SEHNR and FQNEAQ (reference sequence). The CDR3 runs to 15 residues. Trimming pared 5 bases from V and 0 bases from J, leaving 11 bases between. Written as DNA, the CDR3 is TGTGCCAGCAGCCCCCGGGGGGCCTCCTACAATGAGCAGTTCTTC. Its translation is CASSPRGASYNEQFF. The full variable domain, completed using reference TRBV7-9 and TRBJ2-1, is DTGVSQNPRHKITKRGQNVTFRCDPISEHNRLYWYRQTLGQGPEFLTYFQNEAQLEKSRLLSDRFSAERPKGSFSTLEIQRTEQGDSAMYLCASSPRGASYNEQFFGPGTRLTVL.

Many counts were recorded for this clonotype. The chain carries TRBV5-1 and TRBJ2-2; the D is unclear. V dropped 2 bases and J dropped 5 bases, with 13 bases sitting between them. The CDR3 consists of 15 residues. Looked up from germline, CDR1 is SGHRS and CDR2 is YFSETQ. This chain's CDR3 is CASSFKELVTGELFF. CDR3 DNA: TGCGCCAGCAGCTTTAAGGAATTAGTGACCGGGGAGCTGTTTTTT.

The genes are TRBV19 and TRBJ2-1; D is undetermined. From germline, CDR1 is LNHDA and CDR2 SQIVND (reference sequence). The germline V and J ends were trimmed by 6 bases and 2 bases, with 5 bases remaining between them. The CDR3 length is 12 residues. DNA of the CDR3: TGTGCCAGTAGCGGGCCCTACAATGAGCAGTTCTTC. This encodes CASSGPYNEQFF.

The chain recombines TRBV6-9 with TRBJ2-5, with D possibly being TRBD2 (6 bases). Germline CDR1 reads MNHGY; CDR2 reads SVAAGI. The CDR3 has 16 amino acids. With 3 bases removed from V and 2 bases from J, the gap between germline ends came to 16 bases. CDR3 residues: CASSYESGGVQETQYF. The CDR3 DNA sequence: TGTGCCAGCAGTTACGAGAGCGGCGGGGTTCAAGAGACCCAGTACTTC.

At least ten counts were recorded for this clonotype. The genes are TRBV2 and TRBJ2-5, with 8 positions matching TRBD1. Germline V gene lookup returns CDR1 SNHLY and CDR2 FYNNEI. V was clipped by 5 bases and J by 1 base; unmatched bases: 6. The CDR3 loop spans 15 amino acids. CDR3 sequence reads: CASSLGQGVQETQYF. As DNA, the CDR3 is TGTGCCAGCAGTCTCGGACAGGGAGTCCAAGAGACCCAGTACTTC.

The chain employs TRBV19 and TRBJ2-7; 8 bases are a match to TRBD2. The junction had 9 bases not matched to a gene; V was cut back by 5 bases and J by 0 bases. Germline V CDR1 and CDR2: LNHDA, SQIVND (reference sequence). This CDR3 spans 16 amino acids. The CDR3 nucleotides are TGTGCCAGTAGTCGAGAAGCGGGGGCCATCTCCTACGAGCAGTACTTC. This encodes CASSREAGAISYEQYF.

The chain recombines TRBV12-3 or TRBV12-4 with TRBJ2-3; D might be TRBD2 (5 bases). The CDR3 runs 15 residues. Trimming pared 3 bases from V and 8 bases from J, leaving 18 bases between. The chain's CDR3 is CASSFIPTHRGTQYF. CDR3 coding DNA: TGTGCCAGCAGTTTTATTCCGACCCATCGGGGTACGCAGTATTTT.

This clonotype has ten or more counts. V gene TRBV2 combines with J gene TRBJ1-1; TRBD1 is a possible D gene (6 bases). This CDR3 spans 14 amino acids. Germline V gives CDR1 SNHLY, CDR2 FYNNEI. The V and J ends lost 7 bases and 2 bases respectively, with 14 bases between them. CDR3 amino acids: CASNSRQVNTEAFF. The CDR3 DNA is TGTGCCAGCAACAGCCGACAGGTTAACACTGAAGCTTTCTTT.

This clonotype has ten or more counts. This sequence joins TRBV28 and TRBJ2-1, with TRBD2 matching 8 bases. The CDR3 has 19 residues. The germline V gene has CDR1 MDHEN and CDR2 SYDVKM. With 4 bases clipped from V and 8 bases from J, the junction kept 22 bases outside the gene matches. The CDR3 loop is CASSSLVRAAGAHSDEQFF. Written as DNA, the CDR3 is TGTGCCAGCAGTTCGCTCGTGAGAGCAGCGGGAGCTCACAGCGATGAGCAGTTCTTC.

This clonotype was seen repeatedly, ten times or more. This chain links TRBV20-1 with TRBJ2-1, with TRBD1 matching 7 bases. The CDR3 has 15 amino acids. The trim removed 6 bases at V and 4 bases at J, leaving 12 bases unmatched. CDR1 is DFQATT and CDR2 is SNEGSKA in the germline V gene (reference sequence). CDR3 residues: CSARTTGSPYNEQFF. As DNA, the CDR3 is TGCAGTGCGCGGACGACAGGGTCCCCATACAATGAGCAGTTCTTC.

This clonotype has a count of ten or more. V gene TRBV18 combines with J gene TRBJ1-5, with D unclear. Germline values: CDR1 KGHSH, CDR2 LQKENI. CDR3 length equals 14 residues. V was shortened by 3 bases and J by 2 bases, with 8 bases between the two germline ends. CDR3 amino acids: CASSPDGGNQPQHF. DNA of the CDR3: TGTGCCAGCTCACCCGACGGGGGCAATCAGCCCCAGCATTTT.

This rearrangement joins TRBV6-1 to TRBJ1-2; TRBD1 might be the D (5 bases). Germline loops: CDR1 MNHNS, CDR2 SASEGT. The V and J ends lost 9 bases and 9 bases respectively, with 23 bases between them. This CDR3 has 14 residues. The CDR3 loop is CARSPGGGIFRYTF. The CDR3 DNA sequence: TGTGCCAGAAGCCCCGGGGGGGGAATTTTTCGCTACACCTTC.

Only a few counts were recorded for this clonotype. The CDR3: CASRWGPGGTEAFF. CDR3 in DNA: TGTGCCAGCCGCTGGGGGCCCGGTGGCACTGAAGCTTTCTTT. The chain carries TRBV7-2 and TRBJ1-1; TRBD1 might be the D (6 bases). Looked up from germline, CDR1 is SGHTA and CDR2 is FQGNSA. The CDR3 contains 14 residues. Trimming removed 8 bases from V and 4 bases from J, with 17 bases in between.

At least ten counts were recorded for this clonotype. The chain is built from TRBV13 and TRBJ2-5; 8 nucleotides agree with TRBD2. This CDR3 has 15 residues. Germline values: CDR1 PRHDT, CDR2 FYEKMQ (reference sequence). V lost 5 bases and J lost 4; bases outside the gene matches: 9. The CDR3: CASSGARTSPETQYF. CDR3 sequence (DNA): TGTGCCAGCAGCGGGGCCCGGACTAGCCCAGAGACCCAGTACTTC. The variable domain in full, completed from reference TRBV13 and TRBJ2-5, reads AAGVIQSPRHLIKEKRETATLKCYPIPRHDTVYWYQQGPGQDPQFLISFYEKMQSDKGSIPDRFSAQQFSDYHSELNMSSLELGDSALYFCASSGARTSPETQYFGPGTRLLVL.

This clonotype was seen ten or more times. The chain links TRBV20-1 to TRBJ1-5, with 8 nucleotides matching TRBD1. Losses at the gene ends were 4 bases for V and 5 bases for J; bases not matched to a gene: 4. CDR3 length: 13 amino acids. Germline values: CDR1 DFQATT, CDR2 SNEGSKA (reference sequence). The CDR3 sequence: CSAKDREDQPQHF. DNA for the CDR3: TGCAGTGCTAAGGACAGGGAGGATCAGCCCCAGCATTTT.

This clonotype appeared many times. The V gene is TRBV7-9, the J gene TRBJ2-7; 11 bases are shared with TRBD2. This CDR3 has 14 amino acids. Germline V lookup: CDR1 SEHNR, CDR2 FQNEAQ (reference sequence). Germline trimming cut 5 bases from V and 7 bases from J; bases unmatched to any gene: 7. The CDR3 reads CASSDSGRAGEQYF. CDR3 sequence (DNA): TGTGCCAGCAGCGATAGCGGGAGGGCCGGGGAGCAGTACTTC.

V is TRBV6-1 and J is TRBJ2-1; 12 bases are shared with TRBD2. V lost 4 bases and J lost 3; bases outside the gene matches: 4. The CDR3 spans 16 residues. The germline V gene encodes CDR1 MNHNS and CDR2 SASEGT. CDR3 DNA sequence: TGTGCCAGCAGTGTCGGACTAGCGGGATACTACAATGAGCAGTTCTTC. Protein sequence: CASSVGLAGYYNEQFF.

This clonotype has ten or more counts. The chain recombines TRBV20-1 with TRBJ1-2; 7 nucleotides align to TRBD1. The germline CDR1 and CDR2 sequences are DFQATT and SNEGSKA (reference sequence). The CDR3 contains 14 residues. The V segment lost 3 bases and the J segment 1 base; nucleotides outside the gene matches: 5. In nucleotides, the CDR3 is TGCAGTGCTAGGGGGCAGGGGGTTAACTATGGCTACACCTTC. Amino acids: CSARGQGVNYGYTF.

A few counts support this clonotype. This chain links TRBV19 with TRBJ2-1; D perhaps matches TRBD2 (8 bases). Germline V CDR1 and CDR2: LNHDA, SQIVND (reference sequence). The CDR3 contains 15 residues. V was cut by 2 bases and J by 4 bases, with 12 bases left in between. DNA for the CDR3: TGTGCCAGTAGTATATTAGCGGGACAGTACAATGAGCAGTTCTTC. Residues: CASSILAGQYNEQFF.

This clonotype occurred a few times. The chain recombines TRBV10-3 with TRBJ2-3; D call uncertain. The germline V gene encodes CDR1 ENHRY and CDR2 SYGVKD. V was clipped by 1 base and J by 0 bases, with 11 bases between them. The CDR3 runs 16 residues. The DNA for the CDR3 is TGTGCCATCAGTGAGTTTGGCAGTTCTAGCACAGATACGCAGTATTTT. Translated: CAISEFGSSSTDTQYF.

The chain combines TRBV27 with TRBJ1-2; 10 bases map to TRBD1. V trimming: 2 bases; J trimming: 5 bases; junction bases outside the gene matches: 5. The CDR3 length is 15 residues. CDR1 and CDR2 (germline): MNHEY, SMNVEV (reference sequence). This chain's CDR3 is CASSLRQGAVYGYTF. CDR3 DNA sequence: TGTGCCAGCAGTTTACGACAGGGGGCTGTTTATGGCTACACCTTC.

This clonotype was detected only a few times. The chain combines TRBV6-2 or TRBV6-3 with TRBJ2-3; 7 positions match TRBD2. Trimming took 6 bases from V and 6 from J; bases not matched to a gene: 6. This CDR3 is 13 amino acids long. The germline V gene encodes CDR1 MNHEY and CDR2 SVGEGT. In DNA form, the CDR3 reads TGTGCCAGCAGCCTGACTAGCTGGGATACGCAGTATTTT. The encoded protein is CASSLTSWDTQYF.

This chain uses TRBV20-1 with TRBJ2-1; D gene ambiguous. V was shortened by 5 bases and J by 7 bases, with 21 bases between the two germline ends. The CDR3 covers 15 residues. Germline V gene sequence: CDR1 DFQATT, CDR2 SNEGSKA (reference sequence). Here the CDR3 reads CSARGSRTAENEQFF. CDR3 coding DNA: TGCAGTGCTCGAGGTTCGCGAACGGCGGAAAATGAGCAGTTCTTC.

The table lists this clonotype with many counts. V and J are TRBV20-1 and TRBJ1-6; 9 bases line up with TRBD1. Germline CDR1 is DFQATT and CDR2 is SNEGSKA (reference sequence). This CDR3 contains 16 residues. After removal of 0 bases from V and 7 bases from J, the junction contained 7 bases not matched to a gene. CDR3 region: CSARDPGQGENSPLHF. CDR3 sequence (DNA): TGCAGTGCTAGAGACCCGGGACAGGGAGAGAATTCACCCCTCCACTTT.

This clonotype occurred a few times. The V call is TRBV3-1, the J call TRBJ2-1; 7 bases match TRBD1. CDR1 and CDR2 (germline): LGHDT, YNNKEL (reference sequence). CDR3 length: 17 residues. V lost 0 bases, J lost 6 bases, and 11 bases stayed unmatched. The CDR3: CASSQDFRQGVFNEQFF. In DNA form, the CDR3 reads TGTGCCAGCAGCCAAGATTTTCGACAGGGAGTCTTCAATGAGCAGTTCTTC.